This T cell receptor beta chain appears in the sequencing data of a study of TIL therapy for anti-PD-1-resistant metastatic lung cancer. Whole-study context: Patients had a median age of almost 55 years (range roughly 38-75). The study's findings and limits: Infused TIL clonotypes partially replaced the baseline blood repertoire, then decayed over months. Patients were highly selected, enriched for treatment-naive, never-smoker and oncogene-addicted cases.

Sequencing used immunoSEQ v3. Survey-level samples got 2 million to 2.5 million read pairs; deep-level samples got roughly 4.5-6.5 million. Method: immunoSEQ multiplex PCR; TCRdb's copy keeps in-frame clones and lacks some. The repertoire holds around 50,000 clones, with 70% to 75% as singletons. Documented time point: pre-treatment sample, taken before nivolumab and TIL therapy. CDR1 is SGHTA, CDR2 FQGTGA, per germline. The CDR3 covers 11 residues. The junction had 1 base not matched to a gene; V was cut back by 9 bases and J by 4 bases. Remarks on this clone: Antigen unknown.

The specimen was blood, collected at baseline. The chain links TRBV7-3 to TRBJ2-3; 7 nucleotides line up with TRBD2. The clonotype originates from a person aged 25-85 years with non-small cell lung cancer. In DNA, the CDR3 is TGTGCCAGACTAGCGCCAGATACGCAGTATTTT. It encodes CARLAPDTQYF.